These 25 T cell receptor beta chains were sequenced from one sample in a study of blood T cells in healthy people across ages. A sample-barcoded 5' primer and a J-beta primer mix were used in a second PCR of about 6 to 12 cycles. MiXCR was run by TCRdb on the 5' RACE reads, yielding one entry per CDR3 protein. This table holds about 1.4 million distinct CDR3 sequences, 45% to 70% found once. The sample taken for sequencing was blood. These receptors all stem from a man younger than 35 in good health.

This sequence joins TRBV6-5 and TRBJ1-1, with a tentative D call TRBD1 (5 bases). This CDR3 region has 17 residues. With 0 bases removed from V and 5 bases from J, the gap between germline ends came to 19 bases. CDR1 MNHEY and CDR2 SVGAGI come from the germline V gene. CDR3 residues: CASSYSIEEGEGTEAFF. CDR3 sequence (DNA): TGTGCCAGCAGTTACTCGATTGAAGAAGGAGAGGGGACTGAAGCTTTCTTT.

In regard to this clonotype: It may be a read error: a sequence one base away is much more abundant. This CDR3 is CASGLSNNYGYTF. The CDR3 coding sequence is TGTGCCAGCGGTCTATCAAATAACTATGGCTACACCTTC. V gene TRBV12-3 or TRBV12-4 combines with J gene TRBJ1-2; D unclear. The CDR3 consists of 13 residues. Trimming removed 8 bases at V and 1 base at J, with 11 bases between.

This chain connects TRBV29-1 to TRBJ2-1; 7 bases match TRBD2. V lost 7 bases to trimming and J lost 3 bases; unmatched junction nucleotides: 6. Germline CDR1 reads SQVTM; CDR2 reads ANQGSEA. The CDR3 consists of 13 residues. CDR3 region: CSGRGSNYNEQFF. CDR3 nucleotide sequence: TGCAGCGGGCGGGGGTCTAACTACAATGAGCAGTTCTTC.

The chain uses TRBV3-1 and TRBJ2-1; the D gene is possibly TRBD2 (5 bases). Germline V gene data show CDR1 as LGHDT and CDR2 as YNNKEL (reference sequence). The CDR3 is 13 residues long. V was trimmed by 3 bases and J by 9 bases, leaving 12 bases between them. Written as DNA, the CDR3 is TGTGCCAGCAGCCACGTACAGCGGTCTGAGCAGTTCTTC. Amino acids: CASSHVQRSEQFF.

The gene calls are TRBV27 and TRBJ2-1; TRBD2 matches 9 bases. The CDR3 has 16 amino acids. Trimming at V came to 9 bases and at J to 3 bases, leaving 12 bases not matched to a gene. Looked up from germline, CDR1 is MNHEY and CDR2 is SMNVEV (reference sequence). In DNA, the CDR3 is TGTGCCAGTGGTATATCGGCGGGGGGGTTCTACAATGAGCAGTTCTTC. Translation gives CASGISAGGFYNEQFF.

The chain recombines TRBV29-1 with TRBJ2-4, with D tentatively TRBD1 (6 bases). The CDR3 has 14 residues. Trimming removed 4 bases from V and 5 bases from J, with 15 bases in between. Germline loops: CDR1 SQVTM, CDR2 ANQGSEA. This chain's CDR3 is CSVAVAGVENIQYF. CDR3 nucleotides: TGCAGCGTTGCGGTCGCAGGGGTTGAAAACATTCAGTACTTC.

This clonotype was detected only a few times. The chain is built from TRBV28 and TRBJ2-3; no clear D. There are 14 residues in the CDR3. Germline assignment: CDR1 MDHEN and CDR2 SYDVKM. Trimming left V 6 bases short and J 0 bases short, with 10 bases between. CDR3 protein: CASSKAISTDTQYF. The CDR3 nucleotides are TGTGCCAGCAGCAAGGCTATAAGCACAGATACGCAGTATTTT.

The CDR3 nucleotides are TGCGCCAGCCGGGGCCTGATTCCTCTCTCCAAGCAGTACTTC. This gives the protein CASRGLIPLSKQYF. J is TRBJ2-7 and V is TRBV4-1; D tentatively fits TRBD1 or TRBD2 (5 bases each). The CDR3 consists of 14 residues. Germline CDR1 and CDR2: MGHRA and YSYEKL. V lost 8 bases, J lost 8 bases, and 22 bases lay in between.

J is TRBJ1-2 and V is TRBV6-2 or TRBV6-3; the match to TRBD1 covers 8 bases. This CDR3 contains 15 residues. V dropped 4 bases and J dropped 2; count of bases not matched to a gene: 6. Germline V lookup: CDR1 MNHEY, CDR2 SVGEGT. CDR3 nucleotides: TGTGCCAGCAGTTCTCTTCGGACAGGGAACTATGGCTACACCTTC. This gives the protein CASSSLRTGNYGYTF.

In its sample, this clonotype was seen a few times. The J gene is TRBJ2-4, the V gene TRBV20-1; possible D gene TRBD2, 5 bases. The J call could be wrong; TRBJ2-7 is a better fit for the DNA end. This CDR3 contains 14 residues. From germline, CDR1 is DFQATT and CDR2 SNEGSKA (reference sequence). Here the CDR3 DNA reads TGCAGTGCTAGTTCCCCCGGGATAAAGTACGAGCAGTACTTC. Its translation: CSASSPGIKYEQYF.

The chain is built from TRBV10-3 and TRBJ2-5; D is ambiguous. Germline V gene lookup returns CDR1 ENHRY and CDR2 SYGVKD. The CDR3 covers 14 residues. Between the trimmed V and J ends, which lost 3 bases and 5 bases, there was a span of 13 bases. The CDR3: CAISDPKGGETQYF. The CDR3 DNA reads as TGTGCCATCAGTGACCCAAAGGGCGGTGAGACCCAGTACTTC.

CDR3 in amino acids: CASSLARLAGGRVDGELFF. CDR3 in DNA: TGTGCCAGCAGTTTGGCCCGACTAGCGGGGGGGCGAGTTGACGGGGAGCTGTTTTTT. V gene TRBV28 combines with J gene TRBJ2-2, with 14 nucleotides matching TRBD2. V was pared by 3 bases and J by 7 bases, with 13 bases of the junction left unmatched. CDR1 is MDHEN, CDR2 SYDVKM, per germline. There are 19 residues in the CDR3.

V is TRBV29-1 and J is TRBJ2-1, with 7 bases lining up with TRBD2. Germline V gene data show CDR1 as SQVTM and CDR2 as ANQGSEA. CDR3 length: 13 amino acids. Losses at the gene ends were 6 bases for V and 3 bases for J; bases not matched to a gene: 5. The CDR3 sequence: CSVLAVDYNEQFF. The CDR3 region has the DNA TGCAGCGTCCTAGCGGTAGACTACAATGAGCAGTTCTTC.

V and J are TRBV12-3 or TRBV12-4 and TRBJ1-1; D remains ambiguous. V was shortened by 3 bases and J by 7 bases, with 9 bases between the two germline ends. The length of the CDR3 is 12 residues. The CDR3 DNA reads as TGTGCCAGCAGTTTCGGTCCCGGTGAAGCTTTCTTT. Its translation: CASSFGPGEAFF.

This clonotype appeared a few times. The chain recombines TRBV12-3 or TRBV12-4 with TRBJ2-7; 7 bases agree with TRBD1. The CDR3 extends over 14 amino acids. The V and J ends lost 5 bases and 2 bases, in that order; junction bases with no gene match: 6. The CDR3 protein is CASSIVQGAYEQYF. DNA of the CDR3: TGTGCCAGCAGTATCGTCCAGGGGGCCTACGAGCAGTACTTC.

The J gene is TRBJ2-5, the V gene TRBV20-1; D is perhaps TRBD1 (5 bases). The CDR3 runs 12 residues. Trimming stripped 3 bases from V and 4 bases from J, with 9 bases between. The germline CDR1 and CDR2 sequences are DFQATT and SNEGSKA (reference sequence). The CDR3 bases are TGCAGTGCTAGGACAAGGGGAGAGACCCAGTACTTC. Its translation: CSARTRGETQYF.

This chain joins TRBV7-9 and TRBJ1-5; 9 bases line up with TRBD1. Germline V lookup: CDR1 SEHNR, CDR2 FQNEAQ (reference sequence). This CDR3 is built from 14 residues. J was trimmed by 8 bases and V by 3 bases; bases with no gene match: 5. This CDR3 is CASSLGQGLKPQHF. CDR3 nucleotides: TGTGCCAGCAGCTTGGGACAGGGTTTGAAGCCCCAGCATTTT.

This clonotype turned up a few times. The chain is built from TRBV7-9 and TRBJ2-3; D ambiguous. CDR1 is SEHNR and CDR2 is FQNEAQ in the germline V gene (reference sequence). Trimming left V 5 bases short and J 0 bases short, with 9 bases between. The CDR3 covers 14 residues. The CDR3 DNA is TGTGCCAGCAGCCCCACCCTTAGCACAGATACGCAGTATTTT. Protein: CASSPTLSTDTQYF. The full variable domain, in which reference TRBV7-9 and TRBJ2-3 provide the parts outside the CDR3, is DTGVSQNPRHKITKRGQNVTFRCDPISEHNRLYWYRQTLGQGPEFLTYFQNEAQLEKSRLLSDRFSAERPKGSFSTLEIQRTEQGDSAMYLCASSPTLSTDTQYFGPGTRLTVL.

The chain is built from TRBV2 and TRBJ2-4, with 11 bases lining up with TRBD1. Judging by the DNA end, TRBJ2-7 fits better; the J call may be wrong. This CDR3 region has 14 residues. Per the germline V gene, CDR1 is SNHLY and CDR2 is FYNNEI. The CDR3 here is CASSGTGGPNEQYF. For the CDR3, the DNA is TGTGCCAGCAGCGGGACAGGGGGACCCAACGAGCAGTACTTC.

This clonotype was recorded a few times. The CDR3 DNA is TGTGCCAGCATCCCACTGGGACTCGAGGGACACAATGAGCAGTTCTTC. Encoded protein: CASIPLGLEGHNEQFF. The chain employs TRBV28 and TRBJ2-1, with D maybe TRBD2 (6 bases). Trimming shortened V by 7 bases and J by 5 bases, and 21 bases separated the two germline ends. Germline V gives CDR1 MDHEN, CDR2 SYDVKM. The CDR3 length is 16 residues.

The chain couples TRBV10-1 to TRBJ1-4; a possible D gene is TRBD1 (5 bases). The V gene lost 0 bases and the J gene lost 1 base, with 6 bases spanning the gap. Germline values: CDR1 WNHNN, CDR2 SYGVQD (reference sequence). The CDR3 covers 15 residues. CDR3 amino acids: CASSESGRTNEKLFF. CDR3 nucleotide sequence: TGCGCCAGCAGTGAGTCGGGGCGAACTAATGAAAAACTGTTTTTT.

The chain carries TRBV12-3 or TRBV12-4 and TRBJ2-1; possibly TRBD1 for D (7 bases). The CDR3 contains 14 residues. The V gene lost 5 bases and the J gene lost 4 bases, with 12 bases spanning the gap. The CDR3 spells CASSQTGTYNEQFF. CDR3 nucleotides: TGTGCCAGCAGTCAGACAGGGACTTACAATGAGCAGTTCTTC.

This rearrangement joins TRBV10-3 to TRBJ2-5; 8 bases line up with TRBD1. V dropped 10 bases and J dropped 5; count of bases not matched to a gene: 12. This CDR3 region has 14 residues. Germline V lookup: CDR1 ENHRY, CDR2 SYGVKD. CDR3 coding DNA: TGTGCCACCAGGAGACAGGGGAGTGGGGAGACCCAGTACTTC. Translation: CATRRQGSGETQYF.

CDR3 residues: CASSQDHLRLSYEQYF. CDR3 sequence (DNA): TGCGCCAGCAGCCAAGATCATCTTCGGCTGTCCTACGAGCAGTACTTC. This chain links TRBV4-3 with TRBJ2-7; no firm D call. Trimming removed 0 bases at V and 1 base at J, with 13 bases between. There are 16 residues in the CDR3. Germline loops: CDR1 LGHNA, CDR2 YSLEER.

V is TRBV28 and J is TRBJ1-1; tentative D call: TRBD1 (5 bases). The germline CDR1 and CDR2 sequences are MDHEN and SYDVKM. The CDR3 has 13 residues. The ends were cut back, 6 bases at V and 5 bases at J, with 13 bases in the middle. This CDR3 reads CASRRLGGTEAFF. The CDR3 DNA reads TGTGCCAGCAGGCGACTTGGGGGAACTGAAGCTTTCTTT.